What follows describes a single T cell receptor beta chain. Every single patient, without exception, relapsed after autologous stem cell transplantation, and brentuximab vedotin exposure varied. The data derive from a study of PD-1 blockade in classical Hodgkin lymphoma. CDR1 PRHDT and CDR2 FYEKMQ come from the germline V gene (reference sequence). The CDR3 runs 13 residues. Trimming removed 5 bases from V and 4 bases from J; junction bases left unmatched: 4. Assay: immunoSEQ multiplex PCR; the TCRdb copy retains only in-frame clones and omits some. The top ten clones hold nearly 20% of a sample with 100,000 to 130,000 clones, roughly nine tenths of them seen once.

Sample: peripheral blood mononuclear cells (PBMCs), taken before the second cycle of nivolumab. J is TRBJ1-2 and V is TRBV13, with 7 bases identical to TRBD1. This TCR was sampled from a human donor with classical Hodgkin lymphoma. In DNA, the CDR3 is TGTGCCAGCAGCCACCGGACAGGCTATGGCTACACCTTC. Protein: CASSHRTGYGYTF.